In this sample, the clone carrying this T cell receptor beta chain turned up many times. As yet, its antigen is unknown. Separate cDNA molecules each had unique molecular identifiers attached to them. Each CDR3 protein gets one entry after TCRdb re-called the 5' RACE reads with MiXCR. The table has around 50,000 distinct CDR3 sequences, around 11% seen once. CDR3 length: 13 residues. V was trimmed by 5 bases and J by 1 base, leaving 8 bases between them. CDR1 and CDR2 from the germline V gene are SEHNR and FQNEAQ (reference sequence). This entry belongs to a study of early T cells in non-severe SARS-CoV-2 infection. At the level of the study: It was bulk RNA from unsorted whole blood that was sequenced, and the chains were unpaired. Study-level points and caveats: Lookups in VDJdb leaned toward anti-spike CD8 responses and missed private and CD4 specificities.

The clonotype originates from an adult who was a healthcare worker with PCR-confirmed SARS-CoV-2 infection or an uninfected control (not recorded which). Sample: whole blood. V gene TRBV7-9 combines with J gene TRBJ2-5; D not resolved. The CDR3 bases are TGTGCCAGCAGCCCCCCGTCCCAAGAGACCCAGTACTTC. Its translation: CASSPPSQETQYF.